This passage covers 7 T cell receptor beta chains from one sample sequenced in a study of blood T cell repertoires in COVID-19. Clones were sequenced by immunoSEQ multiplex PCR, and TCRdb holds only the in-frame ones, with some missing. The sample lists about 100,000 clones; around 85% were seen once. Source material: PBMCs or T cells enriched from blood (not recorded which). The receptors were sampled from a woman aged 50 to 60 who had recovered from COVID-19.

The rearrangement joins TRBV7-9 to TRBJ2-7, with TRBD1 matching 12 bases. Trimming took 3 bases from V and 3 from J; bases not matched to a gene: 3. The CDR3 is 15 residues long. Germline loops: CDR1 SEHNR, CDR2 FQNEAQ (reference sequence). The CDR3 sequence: CASSLGTGGGYEQYF. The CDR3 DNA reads TGTGCCAGCAGCTTGGGGACAGGGGGCGGCTACGAGCAGTACTTC.

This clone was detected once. For the CDR3, the DNA is TGTGCCAGCAGTTTTCCTAATCCAGGAAACACCATATATTTT. Its protein product is CASSFPNPGNTIYF. The rearrangement uses TRBV28 and TRBJ1-3; D not certain. The CDR3 loop spans 14 amino acids. From germline, CDR1 is MDHEN and CDR2 SYDVKM. With 3 bases removed from V and 4 bases from J, the gap between germline ends came to 10 bases.

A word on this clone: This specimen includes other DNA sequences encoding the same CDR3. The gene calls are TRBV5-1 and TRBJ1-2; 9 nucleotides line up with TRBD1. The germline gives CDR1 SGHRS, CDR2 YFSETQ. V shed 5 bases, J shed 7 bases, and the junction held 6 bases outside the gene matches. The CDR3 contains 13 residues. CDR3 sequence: CASSWGQGSGYTF. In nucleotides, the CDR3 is TGCGCCAGCAGTTGGGGACAGGGTAGTGGCTACACCTTC.

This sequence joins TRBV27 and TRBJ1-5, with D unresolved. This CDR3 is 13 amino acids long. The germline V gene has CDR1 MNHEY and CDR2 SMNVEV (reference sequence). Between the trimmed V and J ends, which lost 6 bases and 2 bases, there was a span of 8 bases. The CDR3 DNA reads TGTGCCAGCAGCCCGCCGGGCAATCAGCCCCAGCATTTT. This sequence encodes CASSPPGNQPQHF.

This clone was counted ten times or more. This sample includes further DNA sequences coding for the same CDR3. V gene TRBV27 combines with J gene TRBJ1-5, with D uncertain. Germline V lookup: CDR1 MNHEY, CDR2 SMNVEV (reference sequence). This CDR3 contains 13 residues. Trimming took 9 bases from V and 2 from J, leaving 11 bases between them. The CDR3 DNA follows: TGTGCCAGTCGCGACACTGGCAATCAGCCCCAGCATTTT. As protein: CASRDTGNQPQHF.

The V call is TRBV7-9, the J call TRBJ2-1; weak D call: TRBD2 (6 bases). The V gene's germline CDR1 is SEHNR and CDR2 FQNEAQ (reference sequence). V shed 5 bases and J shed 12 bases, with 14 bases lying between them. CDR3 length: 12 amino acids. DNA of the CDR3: TGTGCCAGCAGCCCATGGGGGGATGGGCAGTTCTTC. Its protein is CASSPWGDGQFF.

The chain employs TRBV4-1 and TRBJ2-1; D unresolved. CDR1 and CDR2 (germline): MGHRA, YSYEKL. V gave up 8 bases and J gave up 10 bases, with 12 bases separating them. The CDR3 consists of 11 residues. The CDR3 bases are TGCGCCAGCGGAGTTCAGCTGGAGCAGTTCTTC. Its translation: CASGVQLEQFF.